This entry concerns a single T cell receptor (beta chain). This CDR3 is 15 amino acids long. Germline CDR1 and CDR2: SGHDN and FVKESK. Deletions cut 4 bases from V and 0 bases from J, with 13 bases between. The record originates from a study of identical twins. TCRdb reanalysed the 5' RACE reads using MiXCR and keeps one entry per CDR3 protein. Among roughly 700,000 distinct CDR3 sequences listed, approximately 9% were seen once. These data were also reused for a study on yellow fever vaccine responses in identical twins.

The chain links TRBV14 to TRBJ2-7; D is perhaps TRBD2 (5 bases). The sample comprised PBMCs. The receptor's source is a woman in her late teens or twenties in good health. CDR3 nucleotides: TGTGCCAGCAGCCCAGAGGCGGGCAGCTCCTACGAGCAGTACTTC. It translates to CASSPEAGSSYEQYF.